This T cell receptor beta chain was retrieved from a study of cytomegalovirus exposure and HLA in healthy donors. Study conclusions and caveats: There were some public TCRs occurring in many donors, but most TCR sequences were rare.

A note on this clone: Its specificity is not known.

This table comes from immunoSEQ multiplex PCR, and its TCRdb copy is limited to in-frame clones, with some not included. The table has 100,000 to 150,000 clones, 80% to 90% seen once. The receptor's source is a woman aged 18-29 years in good health and CMV-seronegative. Input material: PBMCs.

CDR3 residues: CASSSSGTGGWEAFF. The CDR3 DNA reads as TGCGCCAGCAGCTCCTCCGGGACAGGGGGCTGGGAAGCTTTCTTT. The V gene is TRBV5-1, the J gene TRBJ1-1, with 12 nucleotides matching TRBD1. Per germline, CDR1 SGHRS and CDR2 YFSETQ. V lost 3 bases, J lost 8 bases, and 8 bases stayed unmatched. The CDR3 has 15 residues. Using reference TRBV5-1 and TRBJ1-1 for the parts outside the CDR3, the full variable domain is KAGVTQTPRYLIKTRGQQVTLSCSPISGHRSVSWYQQTPGQGLQFLFEYFSETQRNKGNFPGRFSGRQFSNSRSEMNVSTLELGDSALYLCASSSSGTGGWEAFFGQGTRLTVV.